The next 23 T cell receptor beta chains were all read from a single sample in a study of blood T cell repertoires in COVID-19. The protocol was immunoSEQ multiplex PCR, while the TCRdb copy is restricted to in-frame clones and leaves out a portion. The sample shows 100,000 to 120,000 clones, more than 65% of them seen only once. Input material: peripheral blood. Receptor source: a woman older than 75 with acute or convalescent COVID-19.

The chain employs TRBV5-1 and TRBJ1-5; 7 nucleotides agree with TRBD1. Germline V gene data show CDR1 as SGHRS and CDR2 as YFSETQ. CDR3 length equals 15 residues. The V and J ends lost 5 bases and 3 bases, in that order; junction bases with no gene match: 8. DNA of the CDR3: TGCGCCAGCAGGTCCGGGACAGAAACCAATCAGCCCCAGCATTTT. It encodes CASRSGTETNQPQHF.

The rearrangement joins TRBV7-9 to TRBJ1-2; D call uncertain. The CDR3 spans 13 residues. V lost 3 bases and J lost 7, with 12 bases in between. Germline lookup yields CDR1 SEHNR and CDR2 FQNEAQ (reference sequence). DNA for the CDR3: TGTGCCAGCAGCTTGGGCCGTCTGGGTGGCTACACCTTC. Protein: CASSLGRLGGYTF.

Note on this clone: Other DNA sequences from this sample encode an identical CDR3 as well. The CDR3, as DNA: TGTGCCAGCAGCTTAGCCGGGACAGACGAGCAGTACTTC. This codes for CASSLAGTDEQYF. The chain is built from TRBV7-9 and TRBJ2-7, with TRBD1 identical over 7 bases. Losses at the gene ends were 0 bases for V and 5 bases for J; bases not matched to a gene: 1. CDR1 and CDR2 from the germline V gene are SEHNR and FQNEAQ (reference sequence). This CDR3 is built from 13 residues.

The chain employs TRBV2 and TRBJ2-3, with D perhaps matching TRBD2 (6 bases). In germline, CDR1 is SNHLY, CDR2 FYNNEI. The V end lost 10 bases, the J end lost 4 bases, and 18 bases lay between the germline ends. This CDR3 is built from 14 residues. Here the CDR3 DNA reads TGTGCCACCTCCCAAGGAGGGCGTGCAGATACGCAGTATTTT. It yields the protein CATSQGGRADTQYF.

The J gene is TRBJ2-7, the V gene TRBV5-1; the D gene is possibly TRBD2 (5 bases). Germline V gene lookup returns CDR1 SGHRS and CDR2 YFSETQ. V was clipped by 5 bases and J by 4 bases, with 16 bases between them. This CDR3 has 14 residues. CDR3 sequence (DNA): TGCGCCAGCAGGTGGAATCCCGGGAATTACGAGCAGTACTTC. Translating it yields CASRWNPGNYEQYF.

The chain uses TRBV5-1 and TRBJ2-1; D remains ambiguous. V was pared by 2 bases and J by 5 bases, with 5 bases between. Germline V gene data show CDR1 as SGHRS and CDR2 as YFSETQ. The CDR3 runs 12 residues. CDR3 sequence: CASSFLNNEQFF. The CDR3 nucleotides read TGCGCCAGCAGCTTTTTAAACAATGAGCAGTTCTTC. Looking up the rest from reference TRBV5-1 and TRBJ2-1 gives the full variable domain: KAGVTQTPRYLIKTRGQQVTLSCSPISGHRSVSWYQQTPGQGLQFLFEYFSETQRNKGNFPGRFSGRQFSNSRSEMNVSTLELGDSALYLCASSFLNNEQFFGPGTRLTVL.

The chain has TRBV19 and TRBJ1-3; D possibly corresponds to TRBD1 (5 bases). This CDR3 comprises 11 residues. Germline lookup yields CDR1 LNHDA and CDR2 SQIVND (reference sequence). Deletions cut 7 bases from V and 4 bases from J, with 5 bases between. The CDR3 spells CASKGGNTIYF. CDR3 bases: TGTGCCAGTAAGGGGGGAAACACCATATATTTT.

The gene calls are TRBV10-3 and TRBJ1-5, with 8 bases identical to TRBD1. The CDR3 covers 14 residues. The germline CDR1 and CDR2 sequences are ENHRY and SYGVKD. The ends lost 5 bases at V and 7 bases at J; junction bases unmatched: 7. The CDR3 region has the DNA TGTGCCATCAGTCCCCAGGGGGCTGAGCAGCCCCAGCATTTT. Its translation is CAISPQGAEQPQHF.

The genes are TRBV28 and TRBJ2-1; 7 bases align to TRBD1. The CDR3 is 18 residues long. J was trimmed by 0 bases and V by 2 bases; bases with no gene match: 10. Germline V CDR1 and CDR2: MDHEN, SYDVKM. The CDR3 here is CASSLPWDSRLSYNEQFF. Here the CDR3 DNA reads TGTGCCAGCAGTTTACCTTGGGACAGTAGACTCTCCTACAATGAGCAGTTCTTC. The full variable domain, its missing parts supplied by reference TRBV28 and TRBJ2-1, is DVKVTQSSRYLVKRTGEKVFLECVQDMDHENMFWYRQDPGLGLRLIYFSYDVKMKEKGDIPEGYSVSREKKERFSLILESASTNQTSMYLCASSLPWDSRLSYNEQFFGPGTRLTVL.

The V and J genes are TRBV28 and TRBJ1-2, with 8 bases matching TRBD1. The CDR3 is 15 amino acids. The trim removed 4 bases at V and 6 bases at J, leaving 10 bases unmatched. The germline V gene encodes CDR1 MDHEN and CDR2 SYDVKM. As DNA, the CDR3 is TGTGCCAGCAGTTCAGGGGGCCCCCCGGATCATGGCTACACCTTC. This translates into CASSSGGPPDHGYTF.

There are a few counts of this clone. This chain joins TRBV20-1 and TRBJ1-1; TRBD1 is a possible D gene (5 bases). The V and J ends lost 3 bases and 3 bases respectively, with 14 bases between them. CDR1 and CDR2 (germline): DFQATT, SNEGSKA (reference sequence). The CDR3 covers 14 residues. CDR3: CSASQGPGYTEAFF. The CDR3 DNA sequence: TGCAGTGCTAGTCAAGGCCCAGGGTACACTGAAGCTTTCTTT.

V gene TRBV18 combines with J gene TRBJ1-2; 9 bases agree with TRBD1. Germline lookup yields CDR1 KGHSH and CDR2 LQKENI. CDR3 length: 16 residues. The V and J ends lost 4 bases and 2 bases, in that order; junction bases with no gene match: 8. CDR3 amino acids: CASSRNTGTGNYGYTF. In DNA, the CDR3 is TGTGCCAGCTCACGTAATACCGGGACAGGGAACTATGGCTACACCTTC.

The genes are TRBV19 and TRBJ2-2, with D unresolved. V was pared by 7 bases and J by 2 bases, with 14 bases between. In germline, CDR1 is LNHDA, CDR2 SQIVND (reference sequence). The length of the CDR3 is 15 residues. The CDR3, as DNA: TGTGCCAGTAAAACGGGTTCCGGAAACACCGGGGAGCTGTTTTTT. It specifies CASKTGSGNTGELFF.

This sequence joins TRBV10-3 and TRBJ1-2; 8 bases map to TRBD1. The germline V gene has CDR1 ENHRY and CDR2 SYGVKD. This CDR3 comprises 17 residues. J gave up 6 bases and V 6 bases, and 18 bases lay outside the gene matches. The CDR3 DNA reads TGTGCCATCAGCCCATCAGGGGGCGCGGATGGAATGGATGGCTACACCTTC. It translates to CAISPSGGADGMDGYTF.

The V gene is TRBV29-1, the J gene TRBJ1-1; 7 bases map to TRBD1. Trimming cost V 7 bases and J 4 bases; bases outside gene matches: 6. In germline, CDR1 is SQVTM, CDR2 ANQGSEA. This CDR3 comprises 12 residues. CDR3 DNA: TGCAGCGGAGGGGGCGACGGCACTGAAGCTTTCTTT. Residues: CSGGGDGTEAFF.

The V gene is TRBV27, the J gene TRBJ2-6, with D unclear. Trimming pared 5 bases from V and 0 bases from J, leaving 8 bases between. The CDR3 has 15 amino acids. CDR1 and CDR2 (germline): MNHEY, SMNVEV (reference sequence). The CDR3 region is CASSPTASGANVLTF. The CDR3 nucleotides read TGTGCCAGCAGTCCTACAGCCTCTGGGGCCAACGTCCTGACTTTC.

The chain carries TRBV5-1 and TRBJ1-2, with 12 positions matching TRBD1. Germline CDR1 SGHRS, CDR2 YFSETQ. CDR3 length equals 14 residues. V dropped 5 bases and J dropped 4; count of bases not matched to a gene: 3. The CDR3 reads CASSTGQGAYGYTF. The CDR3, as DNA: TGCGCCAGCAGTACGGGACAGGGGGCCTATGGCTACACCTTC.

The rearrangement joins TRBV6-5 to TRBJ1-4, with 10 positions matching TRBD1. With 2 bases clipped from V and 10 bases from J, the junction kept 4 bases outside the gene matches. The CDR3 consists of 14 residues. The germline V gene has CDR1 MNHEY and CDR2 SVGAGI. The CDR3 region has the DNA TGTGCCAGCAGTTACGGGACAGGGGAGGTAAAACTGTTTTTT. It codes for CASSYGTGEVKLFF.

The chain carries TRBV5-1 and TRBJ2-7; no clear D gene. V lost 5 bases to trimming and J lost 3 bases, with 12 bases between them. This CDR3 is built from 13 residues. From germline, CDR1 is SGHRS and CDR2 YFSETQ. The CDR3 sequence is CASSPSVGYEQYF. The CDR3 nucleotides are TGCGCCAGCAGTCCCTCAGTTGGCTACGAGCAGTACTTC.

This clone turned up a few times. This chain connects TRBV5-7 to TRBJ1-2, with 9 positions matching TRBD1. Being an ORF, TRBV5-7 has a function that is uncertain. The CDR3 runs to 16 residues. The J segment lost 6 bases and the V segment lost 0 bases, leaving 9 bases of the junction unmatched. CDR3 nucleotides: TGTGCCAGCAGCTTGGCCGGGACAGGGTTTCACCATGGCTACACCTTC. This translates into CASSLAGTGFHHGYTF.

This clone has just a few counts. The V gene is TRBV28, the J gene TRBJ1-5; tentatively, D is TRBD1 (5 bases). The germline V gene encodes CDR1 MDHEN and CDR2 SYDVKM. The CDR3 covers 13 residues. Trimming took off 1 base at V and 7 bases at J, with 8 bases between the two ends. The CDR3: CASSLLQEQPQHF. CDR3 nucleotides: TGTGCCAGCAGTTTATTACAGGAACAGCCCCAGCATTTT.

Worth noting for this clone: The same CDR3 arises from other DNA sequences in this sample as well. The gene calls are TRBV18 and TRBJ1-1; D gene unclear. Germline assignment: CDR1 KGHSH and CDR2 LQKENI. Trimming cost V 3 bases and J 2 bases, with 10 bases left between them. This CDR3 region has 14 residues. CDR3 loop: CASSPSRGNTEAFF. In DNA form, the CDR3 reads TGTGCCAGCTCACCGTCGAGAGGAAACACTGAAGCTTTCTTT.

The table lists this clone with a few counts. This chain uses TRBV4-2 with TRBJ2-5, with D possibly TRBD1 on 6 matching bases. V was clipped by 1 base and J by 5 bases, with 8 bases between them. The CDR3 is 13 amino acids. The germline CDR1 and CDR2 sequences are LGHNA and YNFKEQ. This chain's CDR3 is CASSQGDTETQYF. CDR3 nucleotides: TGTGCCAGCAGCCAAGGGGACACTGAGACCCAGTACTTC.